This T cell receptor (beta chain) was recorded in a study of neoadjuvant anti-PD-1 for oral cavity cancer. Study-wide background: Most patients had three to four biweekly doses of 3 mg/kg nivolumab before resection. Around day 43, patients without progression received a fourth nivolumab dose before surgery.

The V segment lost 4 bases and the J segment 2 bases; nucleotides outside the gene matches: 6. The CDR3 sequence is 15 residues long. Germline CDR1 is SNHLY and CDR2 is FYNNEI. This clone was counted a few times. Only in-frame clones appear in the TCRdb table, and some are missing; sequencing was by immunoSEQ multiplex PCR. The table has 15,000 or so clones, 65% seen once. This chain connects TRBV2 to TRBJ2-3; 7 bases are shared with TRBD2. The input for sequencing was PBMCs, taken before nivolumab (anti-PD-1) treatment. This sequence originates from a person aged 40-85 years with oral cavity squamous cell carcinoma. The CDR3 bases are TGTGCCAGCAGTGCCCAGCGGGGATTCACAGATACGCAGTATTTT. It translates to CASSAQRGFTDTQYF.